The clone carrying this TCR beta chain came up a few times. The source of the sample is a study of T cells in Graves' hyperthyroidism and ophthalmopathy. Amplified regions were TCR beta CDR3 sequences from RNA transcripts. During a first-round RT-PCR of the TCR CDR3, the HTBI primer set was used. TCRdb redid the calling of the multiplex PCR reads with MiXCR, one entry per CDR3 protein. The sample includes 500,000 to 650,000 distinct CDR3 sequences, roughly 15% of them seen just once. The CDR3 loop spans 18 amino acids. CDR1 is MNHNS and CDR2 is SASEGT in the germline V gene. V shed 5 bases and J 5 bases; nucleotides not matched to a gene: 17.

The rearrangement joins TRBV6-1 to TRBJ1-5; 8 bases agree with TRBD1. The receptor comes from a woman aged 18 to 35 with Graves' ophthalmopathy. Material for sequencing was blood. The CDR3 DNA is TGTGCCAGCAGTCCCAGGAGGTCGACAGGGGTCCACTATCAGCCCCAGCATTTT. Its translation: CASSPRRSTGVHYQPQHF.